The 15 T cell receptor beta chains below were found in one sample sequenced in a study of T cells after yellow fever vaccination. MiXCR, run by TCRdb on the 5' RACE reads, gives a single entry per CDR3 protein. This table holds some 290,000 distinct CDR3 sequences, roughly a tenth found once. The sample was CD4+ T cells sorted from PBMCs, taken 45 days after the yellow fever booster vaccination. These receptors originate from a man aged 18 to 30 who received the YFV17D yellow fever vaccine.

The table lists this clonotype with a few counts. Compared with germline, one end of the junction differs, possibly owing to a read error. This chain connects TRBV4-3 to TRBJ2-5, with TRBD2 as a possible D gene (5 bases). The CDR3 totals 15 residues. CDR1 is LGHNA, CDR2 YSLEER, per germline. The CDR3: CASSLNAGVQESQYF. In nucleotides, the CDR3 is TGCGCCAGCAGCCTGAACGCCGGGGTACAAGAGAGCCAGTACTTC.

This clonotype was seen a few times. The CDR3 region has the DNA TGTGCCAGCAGCCAAGCGGGGACAGCCGGGAATGAAAAACTGTTTTTT. This encodes CASSQAGTAGNEKLFF. The J gene is TRBJ1-4, the V gene TRBV7-2, with 7 bases aligning to TRBD1. V lost 5 bases and J lost 5; bases outside the gene matches: 11. CDR3 size: 16 residues. Germline CDR1 SGHTA, CDR2 FQGNSA.

This clonotype was detected many times. The rearrangement joins TRBV7-3 to TRBJ2-1, with 8 nucleotides matching TRBD2. The CDR3 runs to 15 residues. J gave up 7 bases and V 5 bases, and 10 bases lay outside the gene matches. Per the germline V gene, CDR1 is SGHTA and CDR2 is FQGTGA. CDR3: CASSAILAGRNEQFF. As DNA, the CDR3 is TGTGCCAGCAGCGCGATCTTAGCGGGGCGGAATGAGCAGTTCTTC. The full variable domain, its missing parts supplied by reference TRBV7-3 and TRBJ2-1, is GAGVSQTPSNKVTEKGKYVELRCDPISGHTALYWYRQSLGQGPEFLIYFQGTGAADDSGLPNDRFFAVRPEGSVSTLKIQRTERGDSAVYLCASSAILAGRNEQFFGPGTRLTVL.

The table lists this clonotype with a few counts. The V call is TRBV21-1, the J call TRBJ2-1; the table names TRBD2, a call not compared with the DNA. TRBV21-1 is assigned pseudogene status. The CDR3 extends over 15 amino acids. As DNA, the CDR3 is TGTGCCAGCAGCAAAGAGCCTAGCCTCAGGAATGAGCAGTTCTTC. Translation: CASSKEPSLRNEQFF.

This clonotype was detected a few times. This sequence joins TRBV23-1 and TRBJ2-5; 8 bases fit TRBD2. TRBV23-1 is an ORF, with its function uncertain. J was trimmed by 5 bases and V by 3 bases; bases with no gene match: 5. The CDR3 has 14 residues. The CDR3 is CASSHRPGGETQYF. The CDR3 DNA sequence: TGCGCCAGCAGTCATCGCCCGGGGGGGGAGACCCAGTACTTC.

This clonotype was picked up a small number of times. In nucleotides, the CDR3 is TGCAGTGCTAGCAGGGTGAACACCGGGGAGCTGTTTTTT. Amino acids: CSASRVNTGELFF. V is TRBV20-1 and J is TRBJ2-2; maybe TRBD1 (5 bases). Germline V CDR1 and CDR2: DFQATT, SNEGSKA (reference sequence). This CDR3 is built from 13 residues. V shed 3 bases and J shed 1 base, with 6 bases lying between them.

The chain has TRBV3-1 and TRBJ1-1, with a weak D call TRBD1 (5 bases). CDR1 is LGHDT, CDR2 YNNKEL, per germline (reference sequence). The V and J ends lost 4 bases and 1 base respectively, with 10 bases between them. The CDR3 extends over 14 amino acids. CDR3 sequence (DNA): TGTGCCAGCAGCCCATTTGGGGGGAACACTGAAGCTTTCTTT. As protein: CASSPFGGNTEAFF.

This clonotype was seen many times. The V gene is TRBV4-1, the J gene TRBJ1-1, with a weak D call TRBD1 (6 bases). The germline gives CDR1 MGHRA, CDR2 YSYEKL. The CDR3 contains 13 residues. V lost 5 bases and J 7 bases, leaving 14 bases between the germline ends. The CDR3 DNA reads TGCGCCAGCAGCAAGAGACAGGAGTATGAAGCTTTCTTT. Encoded protein: CASSKRQEYEAFF.

The rearrangement joins TRBV5-1 to TRBJ2-5, with a weak D call TRBD1 (6 bases). In germline, CDR1 is SGHRS, CDR2 YFSETQ. This CDR3 region has 18 residues. V dropped 4 bases and J dropped 2 bases, with 24 bases sitting between them. CDR3 DNA: TGCGCCAGCAGCCAGGGGCCGCTCGATCATTGGGGGCAAGAGACCCAGTACTTC. Protein sequence: CASSQGPLDHWGQETQYF.

This clonotype was counted many times. The chain combines TRBV7-2 with TRBJ2-3, with 8 bases that match TRBD1. The CDR3 has 15 amino acids. Germline V gene sequence: CDR1 SGHTA, CDR2 FQGNSA. V shed 6 bases and J 1 base; nucleotides not matched to a gene: 6. For the CDR3, the DNA is TGTGCCAGCAGACCTCCGGGACAGGGCACAGATACGCAGTATTTT. This codes for CASRPPGQGTDTQYF.

This clonotype has a count of ten or more. The chain is built from TRBV3-1 and TRBJ1-2; 7 nucleotides agree with TRBD1. Germline-derived CDR1 and CDR2 are LGHDT and YNNKEL (reference sequence). Losses at the gene ends were 3 bases for V and 6 bases for J; bases not matched to a gene: 7. This CDR3 has 14 amino acids. In nucleotides, the CDR3 is TGTGCCAGCAGCCAGAATGGGCAGGGGGATGGCTACACCTTC. Translation gives CASSQNGQGDGYTF.

In this sample, this clonotype turned up a few times. The chain couples TRBV5-1 to TRBJ2-3, with a tentative D call TRBD2 (6 bases). Germline V gene data show CDR1 as SGHRS and CDR2 as YFSETQ. This CDR3 comprises 14 residues. The V gene lost 5 bases and the J gene lost 2 bases, with 12 bases spanning the gap. The chain's CDR3 is CASSGGLITDTQYF. Written as DNA, the CDR3 is TGCGCCAGCAGTGGGGGACTCATCACAGATACGCAGTATTTT.

The sample holds a few counts of this clonotype. The chain joins TRBV5-4 to TRBJ1-4; no clear D. Trimming removed 4 bases from V and 6 bases from J, with 7 bases in between. This CDR3 spans 12 amino acids. Germline values: CDR1 SGHNT, CDR2 YYREEE (reference sequence). The CDR3 coding sequence is TGTGCCAGCAGCCTCGCGGATGAAAAACTGTTTTTT. Translated: CASSLADEKLFF.

The CDR3 sequence: CASSPRPDGDYGYTF. For the CDR3, the DNA is TGCGCCAGCAGCCCCCGACCGGACGGAGACTATGGCTACACCTTC. V gene TRBV4-1 combines with J gene TRBJ1-2, with D hard to call. Germline CDR1 is MGHRA and CDR2 is YSYEKL. The ends were cut back, 4 bases at V and 3 bases at J, with 15 bases in the middle. This CDR3 has 15 amino acids.

V is TRBV20-1 and J is TRBJ2-1; 9 nucleotides agree with TRBD2. V lost 2 bases to trimming and J lost 10 bases; unmatched junction nucleotides: 9. This CDR3 is built from 14 residues. Germline values: CDR1 DFQATT, CDR2 SNEGSKA (reference sequence). CDR3 residues: CSARWPSGVGEQFF. The CDR3, as DNA: TGCAGTGCTAGATGGCCTAGCGGGGTTGGGGAGCAGTTCTTC.